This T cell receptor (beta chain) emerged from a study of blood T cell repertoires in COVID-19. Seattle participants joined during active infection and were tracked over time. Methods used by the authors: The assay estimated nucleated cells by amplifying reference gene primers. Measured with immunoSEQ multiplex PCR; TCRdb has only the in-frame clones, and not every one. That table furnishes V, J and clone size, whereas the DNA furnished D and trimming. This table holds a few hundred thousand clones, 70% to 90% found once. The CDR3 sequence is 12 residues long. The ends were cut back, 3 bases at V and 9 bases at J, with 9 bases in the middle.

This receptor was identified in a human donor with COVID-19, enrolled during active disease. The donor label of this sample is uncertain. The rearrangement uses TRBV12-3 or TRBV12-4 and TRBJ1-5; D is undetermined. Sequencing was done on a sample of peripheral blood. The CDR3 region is CASSFSGRPQHF. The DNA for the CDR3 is TGTGCCAGCAGTTTCTCAGGTAGGCCCCAGCATTTT.